The rows below give T cell receptor beta chains drawn from one sample of a study of blood T cell repertoires in COVID-19. TCRdb keeps only in-frame clones here, not all; method: immunoSEQ multiplex PCR. The sample includes under 200,000 clones, 83% of them seen just once. Source material: peripheral blood. These receptors were obtained from a human donor in a cohort sampled during active COVID-19. Each CDR3 is given with its conserved first and last residue. A D gene is named only where the DNA matches it firmly. Size values are once, few and many counts, or a class for expanded clones, and some rows have none.

v_gene,d_gene,abundance,j_gene,CDR3nt,CDR3aa
TRBV28,TRBD1,.,TRBJ2-3,TGTGCCAGCAGTTTATGGGGACAGGGGCGCACAGATACGCAGTATTTT,CASSLWGQGRTDTQYF
TRBV18,TRBD1,.,TRBJ1-2,TGTGCCAGCTCCCACGACAGGGCCTATGGCTACACCTTC,CASSHDRAYGYTF
TRBV9,.,.,TRBJ2-1,TGTGCCAGCAGCGCGCCCCAGGATGGGAGTCAGTTCTTC,CASSAPQDGSQFF
TRBV9,.,.,TRBJ2-5,TGTGCCAGCAGCCCCCCCCGGTATCCCAAAGAGACCCAGTACTTC,CASSPPRYPKETQYF
TRBV15,.,.,TRBJ1-4,TGTGCCACCAGCAGAGGCCCAGGAACAGACCCTAATGAAAAACTGTTTTTT,CATSRGPGTDPNEKLFF
TRBV11-3,.,.,TRBJ1-3,TGTGCCAGCAGCGATAGTCCTCGGGACACCATATATTTT,CASSDSPRDTIYF
TRBV6-2/TRBV6-3,TRBD2,once,TRBJ2-2,TGTGCCAGCAGCGCCCTAGCGGGGGGCCCCACGGGCGGGGAGCTGTTTTTT,CASSALAGGPTGGELFF
TRBV12-3/TRBV12-4,.,.,TRBJ2-3,TGTGCCAGCAGACCGGGGACAGATACGCAGTATTTT,CASRPGTDTQYF
TRBV28,TRBD2,.,TRBJ2-7,TGTGCCAGCAGTTCGCCACTAGCGGGACTAGACGAGCAGTACTTC,CASSSPLAGLDEQYF
TRBV7-8,TRBD2,.,TRBJ2-4,TGTGCCAGCAGCCCTCGGGGGGGCGTTCCCAAAAACATTCAGTACTTC,CASSPRGGVPKNIQYF
TRBV5-6,.,.,TRBJ2-1,TGTGCCAGCAGCCAAAGCGGGTCCTACAATGAGCAGTTCTTC,CASSQSGSYNEQFF
TRBV27,.,few,TRBJ2-7,TGTGCCAGCAGGGGGCTCCCCTACGAGCAGTACTTC,CASRGLPYEQYF
TRBV7-2,.,.,TRBJ1-2,TGTGCCAGCAGCGGCAGGATACCGAACTATGGCTACACCTTC,CASSGRIPNYGYTF
TRBV4-3,TRBD2,.,TRBJ2-7,TGCGCCAGCAGCCAAACTAGCGGGGGTCCCTACGAGCAGTACTTC,CASSQTSGGPYEQYF
TRBV15,.,few,TRBJ2-2,TGTGCCACCAGCAGAGGGCAGGTCCGCACCGGGGAGCTGTTTTTT,CATSRGQVRTGELFF
TRBV29-1,TRBD1,few,TRBJ2-7,TGCAGCGTTGAAGATGGGACAGGGGGCTACGAGCAGTACTTC,CSVEDGTGGYEQYF
TRBV5-1,.,.,TRBJ1-1,TGCGCCAGCAGAGACAGCTACGATGGTGAAGCTTTCTTT,CASRDSYDGEAFF